The rows below give T cell receptor beta chains drawn from one sample of a study of cytomegalovirus exposure and HLA in healthy donors. The data were produced by immunoSEQ multiplex PCR, yet TCRdb's version contains in-frame clones alone and is incomplete. The repertoire consists of under 100,000 clones, with about 60% occurring once and the leading ten covering approximately 16%. Specimen: PBMCs. These receptors were collected from a woman between 35 and 50 years old in good health and CMV-seropositive. CDR3s include the opening cysteine and the closing phenylalanine or tryptophan.

J gene: TRBJ1-5
V gene: TRBV7-2
CDR3 protein: CASAKDSQPQHF

J gene: TRBJ2-2
V gene: TRBV4-3
CDR3 protein: CASSQFTSSDTGELFF

J gene: TRBJ1-1
V gene: TRBV30
CDR3 protein: CAGRGTAYTMNTEAFF

J gene: TRBJ2-2
V gene: TRBV6-4
CDR3 protein: CASSDGEGTGELFF

J gene: TRBJ2-1
V gene: TRBV21-1
CDR3 protein: CASKGQGFNEQFF

J gene: TRBJ1-2
V gene: TRBV29-1
CDR3 protein: CSVGGLLGGGYGYTF

J gene: TRBJ1-5
V gene: TRBV15
CDR3 protein: CATSRGQGSNQPQHF

J gene: TRBJ2-3
V gene: TRBV27
CDR3 protein: CASSSSQPGSDTQYF

J gene: NA
V gene: TRBV6-1
CDR3 protein: CASKPGQGNNEQYF

J gene: TRBJ1-3
V gene: TRBV7-2
CDR3 protein: CASSLVGTGVASGNTIYF

J gene: TRBJ1-1
V gene: TRBV2
CDR3 protein: CASHREINTEAFF

J gene: TRBJ2-1
V gene: TRBV28
CDR3 protein: CASSLAGGYNEQFF

J gene: TRBJ2-5
V gene: TRBV13
CDR3 protein: CASSLASQETQYF

J gene: TRBJ1-5
V gene: TRBV15
CDR3 protein: CATSSEQGAQPQHF

J gene: TRBJ2-7
V gene: TRBV4-2
CDR3 protein: CASSQESGGFSYEQYF

J gene: TRBJ2-3
V gene: TRBV2
CDR3 protein: CAGGLAGSTDTQYF

J gene: TRBJ1-5
V gene: TRBV7-2
CDR3 protein: CASSLAGPNNQPQHF

J gene: TRBJ1-5
V gene: TRBV6-5
CDR3 protein: CASSYAYREQPQHF

J gene: TRBJ1-2
V gene: TRBV18
CDR3 protein: CASSPYGGESNYGYTF

J gene: TRBJ1-2
V gene: TRBV2
CDR3 protein: CASSLPGHTGGYTF

J gene: TRBJ2-7
V gene: TRBV6-5
CDR3 protein: CASTVGHNSIYEQYF

J gene: TRBJ1-3
V gene: TRBV15
CDR3 protein: CATSRDLAGLGLSSGNTIYF

J gene: TRBJ2-7
V gene: TRBV7-2
CDR3 protein: CASSLSGLREQYF

J gene: TRBJ2-1
V gene: TRBV28
CDR3 protein: CASRKRDLYNEQFF

J gene: TRBJ2-3
V gene: TRBV5-4
CDR3 protein: CASSPRASGTSTDTQYF

J gene: TRBJ2-7
V gene: TRBV6-5
CDR3 protein: CASLKKAGGPYEQYF

J gene: TRBJ2-7
V gene: TRBV28
CDR3 protein: CASSPIGGSYEQYF

J gene: TRBJ1-3
V gene: TRBV23-1
CDR3 protein: CASSPTTRDRGNTIYF

J gene: TRBJ2-2
V gene: TRBV15
CDR3 protein: CATSRDQGVTGELFF

J gene: TRBJ2-3
V gene: TRBV15
CDR3 protein: CATSRDRAADTQYF

J gene: TRBJ2-7
V gene: TRBV28
CDR3 protein: CASRIGTTYEQYF

J gene: TRBJ2-1
V gene: TRBV7-6
CDR3 protein: CASSFRLAGVFYNEQFF

J gene: TRBJ2-1
V gene: TRBV27
CDR3 protein: CASETRGGHEQFF

J gene: TRBJ1-1
V gene: TRBV5-1
CDR3 protein: CASSLSARSQYTEAFF